What follows are 10 T cell receptor beta chains derived from one specimen sequenced in a study of T cells after yellow fever vaccination. TCRdb fed the 5' RACE reads into MiXCR, producing one record per CDR3 protein. The data hold 300,000 to 350,000 distinct CDR3 sequences, with approximately 4% observed a single time. Sequenced material: PBMCs, taken 15 days after the yellow fever booster vaccination. The receptors shown here come from a man younger than 35 who received the YFV17D yellow fever vaccine.

This clonotype was counted between two and nine times. The rearrangement joins TRBV6-5 to TRBJ1-2, with TRBD1 matching 7 bases. Germline lookup yields CDR1 MNHEY and CDR2 SVGAGI. The CDR3 spans 14 residues. The V and J ends lost 0 bases and 4 bases, in that order; junction bases with no gene match: 2. CDR3 nucleotides: TGTGCCAGCAGTTACTCGGGACAGATCTATGGCTACACCTTC. It is translated as CASSYSGQIYGYTF.

This clonotype showed up many times. The chain joins TRBV6-6 to TRBJ2-7; D is ambiguous. The CDR3 has 13 residues. V dropped 0 bases and J dropped 7 bases, with 10 bases sitting between them. Germline V gene lookup returns CDR1 MNHNY and CDR2 SVGAGI (reference sequence). CDR3 amino acids: CASSYSMAGEQYF. CDR3 in DNA: TGTGCCAGCAGTTACTCGATGGCCGGGGAGCAGTACTTC.

The genes are TRBV15 and TRBJ1-1; D is uncertain. V was clipped by 5 bases and J by 3 bases, with 19 bases between them. Per the germline V gene, CDR1 is LNHNV and CDR2 is YYDKDF (reference sequence). The CDR3 sequence is 16 residues long. CDR3 bases: TGTGCCACCAGCCCCCGGGAACGGTCGAGGTACACTGAAGCTTTCTTT. Protein: CATSPRERSRYTEAFF.

This clonotype was detected many times. This chain links TRBV6-5 with TRBJ2-7; 9 bases align to TRBD2. The CDR3 extends over 13 amino acids. The V segment lost 5 bases and the J segment 6 bases; nucleotides outside the gene matches: 5. The germline CDR1 and CDR2 sequences are MNHEY and SVGAGI. The CDR3 protein is CASSPGLAREQYF. CDR3 coding DNA: TGTGCCAGCAGTCCCGGACTAGCGCGCGAGCAGTACTTC.

The chain joins TRBV10-3 to TRBJ2-5, with D maybe TRBD1 (6 bases). Germline values: CDR1 ENHRY, CDR2 SYGVKD. Trimming left V 9 bases short and J 5 bases short, with 19 bases between. There are 14 residues in the CDR3. In DNA form, the CDR3 reads TGTGCCATTGCGAACAGGGATTCTCGGGAGACCCAGTACTTC. This sequence encodes CAIANRDSRETQYF.

Only a few counts were recorded for this clonotype. The chain combines TRBV12-3 or TRBV12-4 with TRBJ2-2; 8 nucleotides align to TRBD2. V lost 5 bases, J lost 6 bases, and 5 bases stayed unmatched. This CDR3 region has 14 residues. The CDR3 loop reads CASSRTGGAGELFF. The CDR3 region has the DNA TGTGCCAGCAGTAGAACGGGGGGGGCCGGGGAGCTGTTTTTT.

Many counts were recorded for this clonotype. This chain connects TRBV7-9 to TRBJ1-1; no reliable D call. V was cut by 7 bases and J by 2 bases, with 14 bases left in between. The germline CDR1 and CDR2 sequences are SEHNR and FQNEAQ (reference sequence). CDR3 size: 14 residues. The CDR3 loop is CASTEWSGNTEAFF. The CDR3 DNA is TGTGCCAGCACCGAGTGGTCAGGTAACACTGAAGCTTTCTTT.

This clonotype was counted at least ten times. The V call is TRBV3-1, the J call TRBJ2-7; 12 bases map to TRBD2. Trimming cost V 5 bases and J 2 bases; bases outside gene matches: 7. Germline V CDR1 and CDR2: LGHDT, YNNKEL (reference sequence). The CDR3 spans 16 residues. This CDR3 is CASSSTSGGSTYEQYF. The CDR3 DNA sequence: TGTGCCAGCAGCAGCACTAGCGGGGGGTCAACCTACGAGCAGTACTTC.

The sample holds a few counts of this clonotype. An end of the junction differs from the germline gene, which may be a read error. This chain joins TRBV5-8 and TRBJ2-5; 8 bases align to TRBD1. The CDR3 runs 15 residues. Germline V gives CDR1 SGHTS, CDR2 YDEGEE. The CDR3 loop reads CAISLGQVEAETQYF. The DNA for the CDR3 is TGTGCCATCAGCTTGGGACAGGTTGAGGCAGAGACCCAGTACTTC.

This sequence joins TRBV4-3 and TRBJ1-4; D is ambiguous. In germline, CDR1 is LGHNA, CDR2 YSLEER. The CDR3 contains 15 residues. V was cut by 4 bases and J by 5 bases, with 14 bases left in between. The CDR3 DNA sequence: TGCGCCAGCAGCCGAAAAGGGCCAGTCAATGAAAAACTGTTTTTT. Its translation is CASSRKGPVNEKLFF.